Below, one TCR beta chain is given with its context. This CDR3 region has 14 residues. Germline V gene sequence: CDR1 SNHLY, CDR2 FYNNEI. V lost 8 bases, J lost 1 base, and 3 bases stayed unmatched. The sample belongs to a study of cytomegalovirus exposure and HLA in healthy donors. Researchers ran the PCR with 60 Vbeta and 13 Jbeta primers. TCRdb's copy holds only in-frame clones and misses some; the assay was immunoSEQ multiplex PCR. The sample records 150,000 to 200,000 clones, about 81% being singletons. The chain links TRBV2 to TRBJ2-2; 8 bases fit TRBD1. The material sequenced was PBMCs. This TCR came from a woman under 30 in good health and CMV-seronegative. The CDR3 region is CASSGQGNTGELFF. The CDR3 region has the DNA TGTGCCAGCTCCGGACAGGGGAACACCGGGGAGCTGTTTTTT.